The entry below describes one T cell receptor (beta chain). Its antigen is currently unknown. In the PCR, 60 Vbeta and 13 Jbeta primers were used. The protocol was immunoSEQ multiplex PCR, while the TCRdb copy is restricted to in-frame clones and leaves out a portion. The sample yields about 80,000 clones, less than 80% seen once. The data were obtained in a study of cytomegalovirus exposure and HLA in healthy donors. On the study more broadly: T cells numbering around 180 million yielded 100 million to 120 million unique TCR beta sequences in an earlier analysis. Study results and limitations: In a later analysis, an Asian-associated ancestry cluster reportedly showed fewer N-insertions than the roughly 730-donor mean. In a later analysis, TCR beta V- and J-gene trimming was associated with a missense DCLRE1C variant. There were over 150 TCR beta chains listed as cytomegalovirus-associated.

J gave up 3 bases and V 4 bases, and 8 bases lay outside the gene matches. The CDR3 runs 16 residues. Germline loops: CDR1 MNHNS, CDR2 SASEGT. This sequence joins TRBV6-1 and TRBJ2-5; TRBD1 agrees at 10 bases. The sample taken for sequencing was PBMCs. The source of this sequence is a man aged 30 to 39 in good health and CMV-seronegative. The CDR3 here is CASSVLGQGVKETQYF. The CDR3 region has the DNA TGTGCCAGCAGTGTTTTAGGACAGGGGGTGAAAGAGACCCAGTACTTC.